The present TCR beta chain was sequenced within a study of blood T cell repertoires in COVID-19. About the research overall: Sites across the United States, Italy and Spain contributed samples from acute and convalescent COVID-19. From T cells, B-cell-depleted T cells, or PBMCs came the material, which was cDNA or gDNA.

V dropped 4 bases and J dropped 2; count of bases not matched to a gene: 3. Germline loops: CDR1 LNHDA, CDR2 SQIVND (reference sequence). The CDR3 spans 14 residues. Generated by immunoSEQ multiplex PCR, the TCRdb table keeps only in-frame clones and is missing some. The repertoire holds about 200,000 clones, with more than 75% as singletons. The rearrangement joins TRBV19 to TRBJ1-2; 8 nucleotides align to TRBD1. The origin of this receptor is a human donor in a cohort sampled during active COVID-19. The sample comprised peripheral blood. Written as DNA, the CDR3 is TGTGCCAGTAGTACCACAGGGGGGAACTATGGCTACACCTTC. It translates to CASSTTGGNYGYTF.